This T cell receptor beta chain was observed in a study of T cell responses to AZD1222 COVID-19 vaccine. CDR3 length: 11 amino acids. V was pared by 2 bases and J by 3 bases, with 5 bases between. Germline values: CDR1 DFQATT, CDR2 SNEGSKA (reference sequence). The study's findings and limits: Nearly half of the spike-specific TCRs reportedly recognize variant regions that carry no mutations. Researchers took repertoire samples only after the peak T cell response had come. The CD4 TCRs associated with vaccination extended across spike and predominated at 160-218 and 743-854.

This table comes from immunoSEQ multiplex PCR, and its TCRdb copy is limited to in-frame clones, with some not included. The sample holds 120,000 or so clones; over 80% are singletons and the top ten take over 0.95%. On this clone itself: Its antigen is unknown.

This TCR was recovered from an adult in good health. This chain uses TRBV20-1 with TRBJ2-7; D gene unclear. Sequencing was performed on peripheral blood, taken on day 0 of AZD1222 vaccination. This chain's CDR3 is CSARRDYEQYF. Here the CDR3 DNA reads TGCAGTGCTAGAAGGGACTACGAGCAGTACTTC.